One sample yielded the 10 T cell receptor beta chains listed below, sequenced in a study of blood T cell repertoires in COVID-19 (dated by TCRdb to the early 2020s). To prepare the library, the immunoSEQ multiplex PCR assay was applied. TCRdb took this table from immuneACCESS and kept in-frame rearrangements with V and J called. Such tables lack part of the clones; where checked against another copy, unresolved V genes explain under half of the gap, and the rest is unexplained. Present in this sample are roughly 100,000 clones, 81% of which were seen just once. The top ten hold 8.5% to 9.5% of the sample. Sequencing was carried out using peripheral blood. These receptors originate from a woman aged 65 to 85 with acute or convalescent COVID-19.

J is TRBJ2-6 and V is TRBV9; tentatively, D is TRBD2 (7 bases). V gave up 0 bases and J gave up 1 base, with 20 bases separating them. The germline CDR1 and CDR2 sequences are SGDLS and YYNGEE. This CDR3 is built from 20 residues. The CDR3 DNA follows: TGTGCCAGCAGCGTAGGAGTGACGGGGGGCCCCCCGTCTGGGGCCAACGTCCTGACTTTC. Residues: CASSVGVTGGPPSGANVLTF.

This clone was recorded a few times. This chain connects TRBV7-8 to TRBJ2-3, with 9 bases identical to TRBD2. The junction had 17 bases not matched to a gene; V was cut back by 0 bases and J by 4 bases. Germline V CDR1 and CDR2: SGHVS, FQNEAQ. The CDR3 is 20 residues long. DNA of the CDR3: TGTGCCAGCAGCTTAGCGTCTCCTTGGGCTAGCGGGGACGGTTCAGATACGCAGTATTTT. It is translated as CASSLASPWASGDGSDTQYF. Looking up the rest from reference TRBV7-8 and TRBJ2-3 gives the full variable domain: GAGVSQSPRYKVAKRGQDVALRCDPISGHVSLFWYQQALGQGPEFLTYFQNEAQLDKSGLPSDRFFAERPEGSVSTLKIQRTQQEDSAVYLCASSLASPWASGDGSDTQYFGPGTRLTVL.

The rearrangement joins TRBV19 to TRBJ1-3, with TRBD1 matching over 8 bases. The CDR3 extends over 17 amino acids. V lost 5 bases, J lost 0 bases, and 9 bases stayed unmatched. Germline loops: CDR1 LNHDA, CDR2 SQIVND (reference sequence). As DNA, the CDR3 is TGTGCCAGTAGTGACAGGGGACAGATGAACTCTGGAAACACCATATATTTT. The encoded protein is CASSDRGQMNSGNTIYF.

This clone was recorded once. CDR3 nucleotide sequence: TGTGCCAGCAGCTTAGACAGGGGGCGGACTGAAGCTTTCTTT. It is translated as CASSLDRGRTEAFF. This chain joins TRBV7-2 and TRBJ1-1; 9 bases are a match to TRBD1. Looked up from germline, CDR1 is SGHTA and CDR2 is FQGNSA. The trim removed 1 base at V and 5 bases at J, leaving 2 bases unmatched. The CDR3 contains 14 residues. Using reference TRBV7-2 and TRBJ1-1 for the parts outside the CDR3, the full variable domain is GAGVSQSPSNKVTEKGKDVELRCDPISGHTALYWYRQSLGQGLEFLIYFQGNSAPDKSGLPSDRFSAERTGGSVSTLTIQRTQQEDSAVYLCASSLDRGRTEAFFGQGTRLTVV.

The CDR3 DNA sequence: TGCGCCAGCAGCTTGAACAGGGTTTCTGAAAAACTGTTTTTT. Translation: CASSLNRVSEKLFF. The rearrangement uses TRBV5-1 and TRBJ1-4; tentatively, D is TRBD1 (6 bases). Between the trimmed V and J ends, which lost 1 base and 7 bases, there was a span of 11 bases. CDR1 is SGHRS and CDR2 is YFSETQ in the germline V gene. This CDR3 comprises 14 residues.

This rearrangement joins TRBV11-2 to TRBJ1-1; D is possibly TRBD1 (5 bases). V was cut by 2 bases and J by 5 bases, with 12 bases left in between. Germline CDR1 and CDR2: SGHAT and FQNNGV. This CDR3 is 14 amino acids long. In nucleotides, the CDR3 is TGTGCCAGCAGCTTATCGGCCAGGGTAACTGAAGCTTTCTTT. Its protein product is CASSLSARVTEAFF.

The CDR3 loop reads CASSQELRAQAFF. CDR3 nucleotides: TGCGCCAGCAGCCAAGAATTGCGGGCCCAAGCTTTCTTT. The rearrangement joins TRBV4-3 to TRBJ1-1; no definite D call. Germline CDR1 is LGHNA and CDR2 is YSLEER. This CDR3 has 13 residues. The V end was cut by 0 bases, the J end by 9 bases, with 11 bases between.

This rearrangement joins TRBV2 to TRBJ1-6; 7 bases match TRBD1. This CDR3 has 15 residues. The ends lost 6 bases at V and 8 bases at J; junction bases unmatched: 10. Germline loops: CDR1 SNHLY, CDR2 FYNNEI. The CDR3: CASRSTGARHSPLHF. In DNA form, the CDR3 reads TGTGCCAGCAGGTCAACAGGGGCTAGGCATTCACCCCTCCACTTT.

Comment on this clone: The sample has other DNA sequences that encode this CDR3 too. The V and J genes are TRBV4-3 and TRBJ1-5; tentatively, D is TRBD1 (6 bases). The CDR3 is 15 residues long. The V gene lost 0 bases and the J gene lost 4 bases, with 10 bases spanning the gap. The germline CDR1 and CDR2 sequences are LGHNA and YSLEER. This chain's CDR3 is CASSQDRRGNQPQHF. The DNA of the CDR3 is TGCGCCAGCAGCCAAGATCGTAGGGGGAATCAGCCCCAGCATTTT.

The chain uses TRBV5-8 and TRBJ1-5, with 7 bases matching TRBD1. The CDR3 extends over 15 amino acids. The ends lost 6 bases at V and 4 bases at J; junction bases unmatched: 10. Germline CDR1 reads SGHTS; CDR2 reads YDEGEE. The CDR3 DNA sequence: TGTGCCAGCACGACAGGGAGGCATGGTAATCAGCCCCAGCATTTT. Translated: CASTTGRHGNQPQHF.